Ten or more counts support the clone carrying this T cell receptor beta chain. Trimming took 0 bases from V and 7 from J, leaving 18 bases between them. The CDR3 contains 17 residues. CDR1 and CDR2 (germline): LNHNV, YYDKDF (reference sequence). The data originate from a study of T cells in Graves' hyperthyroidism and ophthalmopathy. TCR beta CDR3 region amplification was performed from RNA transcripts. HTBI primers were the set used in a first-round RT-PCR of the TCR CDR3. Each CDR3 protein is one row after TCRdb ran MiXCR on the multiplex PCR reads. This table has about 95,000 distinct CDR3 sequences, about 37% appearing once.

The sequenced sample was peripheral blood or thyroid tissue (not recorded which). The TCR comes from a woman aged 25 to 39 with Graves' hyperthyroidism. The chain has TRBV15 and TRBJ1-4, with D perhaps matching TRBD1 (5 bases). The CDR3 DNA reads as TGTGCCACCAGCAGAGATAGACGAGCAGGGTTACGTGAAAAACTGTTTTTT. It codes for CATSRDRRAGLREKLFF. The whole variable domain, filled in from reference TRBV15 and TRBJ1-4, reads DAMVIQNPRYQVTQFGKPVTLSCSQTLNHNVMYWYQQKSSQAPKLLFHYYDKDFNNEADTPDNFQSRRPNTSFCFLDIRSPGLGDTAMYLCATSRDRRAGLREKLFFGSGTQLSVL.